The 8 T cell receptor beta chains below come from one sample, sequenced in a study of vaccination effects on CD4 cells after COVID-19 (dated by TCRdb to 2021 to 2024). Libraries were made using the immunoSEQ multiplex PCR assay. Here the immuneACCESS table is served through TCRdb, limited to in-frame sequences with V and J called. Missing clones are a known gap in these copies; in checked studies unresolved V genes cover under half, and the rest lacks a known reason. The sample profile shows more than 25,000 clones; 55% to 75% of them were found once. The ten most abundant clones make up around 27% of the sample. In the ViraFEST assay, PBMC were stimulated with viral peptide pools, and antigen-specific CD4+ T cell clonotypes were then identified by expansion using TCR sequencing. After about 10 days of culture, CD4+ T cells were isolated with the EasySep CD4+ T cell isolation kit. Their recognized antigens are unknown.

The source material was CD4+ T cells from PBMCs cultured with HCoV-229E spike peptides, sampled before COVID-19 vaccination. The cell subset or site label, as the study defines it: HCoV-229E spike overlapping peptide pool stimulation. These receptors were taken from a human donor who received a COVID-19 vaccine.

The chain links TRBV7-8 to TRBJ2-5, with TRBD1 identical over 8 bases. Unmatched junction bases numbered 10, after V lost 7 bases and J lost 3 bases. This CDR3 contains 15 residues. Germline V gene data show CDR1 as SGHVS and CDR2 as FQNEAQ. For the CDR3, the DNA is TGTGCCAGCACCCTCCACACAGGGGGGAAAGAGACCCAGTACTTC. This codes for CASTLHTGGKETQYF.

The chain carries TRBV2 and TRBJ1-2; TRBD1 is a possible D gene (5 bases). Germline assignment: CDR1 SNHLY and CDR2 FYNNEI. The length of the CDR3 is 13 residues. V was shortened by 4 bases and J by 0 bases, with 6 bases between the two germline ends. CDR3 DNA: TGTGCCAGCAGTGCAGGGCCTAACTATGGCTACACCTTC. It yields the protein CASSAGPNYGYTF.

The chain recombines TRBV11-2 with TRBJ2-1; weak D call: TRBD1 (6 bases). The germline V gene encodes CDR1 SGHAT and CDR2 FQNNGV. This CDR3 spans 15 amino acids. V dropped 0 bases and J dropped 8 bases, with 14 bases sitting between them. The chain's CDR3 is CASSLDSWGRDEQFF. The DNA of the CDR3 is TGTGCCAGCAGCTTAGATTCGTGGGGGCGGGATGAGCAGTTCTTC.

The table lists this clone with a count of one. V usage is TRBV4-1 and J usage is TRBJ2-1, with TRBD1 as a possible D gene (5 bases). This CDR3 spans 16 amino acids. The V gene lost 0 bases and the J gene lost 0 bases, with 9 bases spanning the gap. In germline, CDR1 is MGHRA, CDR2 YSYEKL. CDR3 in amino acids: CASSQDPQGSYNEQFF. The CDR3 nucleotides read TGCGCCAGCAGCCAAGATCCCCAGGGCTCCTACAATGAGCAGTTCTTC.

The chain recombines TRBV30 with TRBJ1-5, with D uncertain. CDR1 is GTSNPN, CDR2 SVGIG, per germline (reference sequence). The CDR3 is 13 residues long. Trimming left V 0 bases short and J 4 bases short, with 7 bases between. The CDR3 DNA sequence: TGTGCCTGGAGTGTGAGCTTTAATCAGCCCCAGCATTTT. Amino acids: CAWSVSFNQPQHF.

The rearrangement uses TRBV28 and TRBJ1-1; 8 bases fit TRBD1. This CDR3 spans 11 amino acids. Germline lookup yields CDR1 MDHEN and CDR2 SYDVKM. Trimming took 6 bases from V and 11 from J; bases not matched to a gene: 5. The CDR3 DNA reads TGTGCCAGCAGCCGGGACAGGTGGGCTTTCTTT. Translation: CASSRDRWAFF.

The chain combines TRBV6-5 with TRBJ1-6; D is uncertain. V gave up 7 bases and J gave up 10 bases, with 14 bases separating them. Germline CDR1 MNHEY, CDR2 SVGAGI. CDR3 length: 13 amino acids. The chain's CDR3 is CASTHGRNSPLHF. The DNA for the CDR3 is TGTGCCAGCACTCACGGCAGGAACTCACCCCTCCACTTT.

V gene TRBV29-1 combines with J gene TRBJ2-6, with D possibly called TRBD1 or TRBD2 (5 bases each). Germline assignment: CDR1 SQVTM and CDR2 ANQGSEA. Trimming left V 1 base short and J 3 bases short, with 16 bases between. This CDR3 is built from 17 residues. DNA of the CDR3: TGCAGCGTTGAAGGAATCTGGGGGTCGAGTGGGGCCAACGTCCTGACTTTC. It specifies CSVEGIWGSSGANVLTF. Using reference TRBV29-1 and TRBJ2-6 for the parts outside the CDR3, the full variable domain is SAVISQKPSRDICQRGTSLTIQCQVDSQVTMMFWYRQQPGQSLTLIATANQGSEATYESGFVIDKFPISRPNLTFSTLTVSNMSPEDSSIYLCSVEGIWGSSGANVLTFGAGSRLTVL.